This T cell receptor beta chain was sequenced in a study of Graves' ophthalmopathy and Graves' hyperthyroidism. The hyperthyroidism patients, aged 18 to 65, had been newly diagnosed, with under 2 months' duration. V lost 5 bases, J lost 0 bases, and 8 bases lay in between. This CDR3 has 14 residues. Germline CDR1 MNHEY, CDR2 SVGAGI. Regarding the study as a whole: Blood repertoires reportedly contained most expanded thyroid clonotypes above 0.001 frequency. Ophthalmopathy progression was predicted by the model at 70.59% sensitivity and 72.22% specificity.

Using RNA transcripts, the TCR beta CDR3 regions were amplified. After a first-round RT-PCR with HTBI primers, a second-round multiplex PCR was run. TCRdb fed the multiplex PCR reads into MiXCR, producing one record per CDR3 protein. This table holds roughly 1.1 million distinct CDR3 sequences, roughly two fifths found once. Remarks on this clonotype: No antigen is known for it.

The sequence came from an adult man with Graves' hyperthyroidism. This chain uses TRBV6-5 with TRBJ1-3; D unresolved. The sequenced sample was peripheral blood or thyroid tissue (not recorded which). The CDR3 loop is CASSRLSSGNTIYF. The CDR3 bases are TGTGCCAGCAGTCGACTCAGCTCTGGAAACACCATATATTTT.